The rows below give T cell receptor beta chains drawn from one sample of a study of early T cells in non-severe SARS-CoV-2 infection. TCRdb fed the 5' RACE reads into MiXCR, producing one record per CDR3 protein. The sample shows approximately 68,000 distinct CDR3 sequences, about 9.4% of them seen only once. This specimen consisted of whole blood, obtained at baseline. These receptors all stem from an adult who was a healthcare worker with PCR-confirmed SARS-CoV-2 infection or an uninfected control (not recorded which). Each CDR3 is given with its conserved first and last residue. The D gene is left open where the match is weak. Not every row has a clone size; where given, it reads once, few, many or a size class.

CDR3 protein: CASSNAYEQYF
CDR3 DNA: TGTGCCAGCAGTAATGCCTACGAGCAGTACTTC
clone size: -
V gene: TRBV27
D gene: -
J gene: TRBJ2-7

CDR3 protein: CASTPRGNEQFF
CDR3 DNA: TGTGCCAGCACCCCACGGGGAAATGAGCAGTTCTTC
clone size: many
V gene: TRBV7-9
D gene: -
J gene: TRBJ2-1

CDR3 protein: CASGGGRSVAQPQHF
CDR3 DNA: TGTGCTAGCGGGGGGGGCAGATCGGTGGCTCAGCCCCAGCATTTT
clone size: many
V gene: TRBV12-5
D gene: -
J gene: TRBJ1-5

CDR3 protein: CASSSRIYEQYF
CDR3 DNA: TGTGCCAGCAGCTCCCGAATCTACGAGCAGTACTTC
clone size: few
V gene: TRBV11-2
D gene: -
J gene: TRBJ2-7

CDR3 protein: CASSQDGQSTDTQYF
CDR3 DNA: TGCGCCAGCAGCCAAGATGGACAGAGCACAGATACGCAGTATTTT
clone size: -
V gene: TRBV4-1
D gene: -
J gene: TRBJ2-3

CDR3 protein: CASGRGGGTEAFF
CDR3 DNA: TGTGCTAGTGGCCGAGGTGGGGGCACTGAAGCTTTCTTT
clone size: -
V gene: TRBV12-5
D gene: -
J gene: TRBJ1-1

CDR3 protein: CATSEQYNEQFF
CDR3 DNA: TGTGCCACCAGTGAACAGTACAATGAGCAGTTCTTC
clone size: -
V gene: TRBV24-1
D gene: -
J gene: TRBJ2-1

CDR3 protein: CSACTGNIGNEQFF
CDR3 DNA: TGCAGCGCCTGTACAGGGAACATCGGCAATGAGCAGTTCTTC
clone size: many
V gene: TRBV29-1
D gene: -
J gene: TRBJ2-1

CDR3 protein: CASSSRGTSGGSWRNEQFF
CDR3 DNA: TGTGCCAGCAGCTCCAGGGGGACTAGCGGCGGGTCCTGGAGGAATGAGCAGTTCTTC
clone size: many
V gene: TRBV7-2
D gene: TRBD2
J gene: TRBJ2-1

CDR3 protein: CASSLASGGKETQYF
CDR3 DNA: TGTGCCAGCAGCTTGGCTAGCGGGGGAAAAGAGACCCAGTACTTC
clone size: -
V gene: TRBV5-4
D gene: TRBD2
J gene: TRBJ2-5

CDR3 protein: CASTPPGYNSPLHF
CDR3 DNA: TGTGCCAGCACCCCCCCAGGTTATAATTCACCCCTCCACTTT
clone size: -
V gene: TRBV7-2
D gene: -
J gene: TRBJ1-6

CDR3 protein: CASIHGRGGEQYF
CDR3 DNA: TGTGCCAGCATCCACGGACGCGGGGGAGAGCAGTACTTC
clone size: -
V gene: TRBV6-6
D gene: TRBD2
J gene: TRBJ2-7

CDR3 protein: CATSGSGGLNTGELFF
CDR3 DNA: TGTGCCACCTCGGGTAGCGGGGGCCTAAACACCGGGGAGCTGTTTTTT
clone size: few
V gene: TRBV19
D gene: TRBD2
J gene: TRBJ2-2

CDR3 protein: CASSLERVGGEQFF
CDR3 DNA: TGTGCCAGCAGCTTAGAGCGGGTCGGCGGTGAGCAGTTCTTC
clone size: -
V gene: TRBV11-2
D gene: -
J gene: TRBJ2-1

CDR3 protein: CASKAGGLNYGYTF
CDR3 DNA: TGTGCCAGCAAGGCCGGGGGGCTGAACTATGGCTACACCTTC
clone size: few
V gene: TRBV27
D gene: -
J gene: TRBJ1-2

CDR3 protein: CASSSEPGRGVATDTQYF
CDR3 DNA: TGTGCCAGCAGCTCAGAGCCCGGACGGGGTGTTGCCACAGATACGCAGTATTTT
clone size: -
V gene: TRBV7-3
D gene: -
J gene: TRBJ2-3

CDR3 protein: CASSPLGQGASEQYF
CDR3 DNA: TGTGCCAGTAGTCCCCTGGGACAGGGGGCTTCCGAGCAGTACTTC
clone size: few
V gene: TRBV19
D gene: TRBD1
J gene: TRBJ2-7

CDR3 protein: CASSIRDESPLHF
CDR3 DNA: TGTGCCAGTAGTATCAGGGACGAATCACCCCTCCACTTT
clone size: many
V gene: TRBV19
D gene: -
J gene: TRBJ1-6

CDR3 protein: CASRRSGESQYF
CDR3 DNA: TGTGCCAGCAGAAGGTCAGGCGAGAGTCAGTACTTC
clone size: many
V gene: TRBV14
D gene: -
J gene: TRBJ2-7

CDR3 protein: CASSLTGVDTEAFF
CDR3 DNA: TGCGCCAGCAGCCTGACAGGGGTTGACACTGAAGCTTTCTTT
clone size: many
V gene: TRBV5-1
D gene: TRBD1
J gene: TRBJ1-1

CDR3 protein: CASTGGQGWDTEAFF
CDR3 DNA: TGTGCCAGCACGGGGGGACAGGGGTGGGACACTGAAGCTTTCTTT
clone size: few
V gene: TRBV27
D gene: TRBD1
J gene: TRBJ1-1

CDR3 protein: CASSWDRGRIYEQYF
CDR3 DNA: TGTGCCAGCAGTTGGGACAGGGGGCGTATCTACGAGCAGTACTTC
clone size: -
V gene: TRBV28
D gene: TRBD1
J gene: TRBJ2-7